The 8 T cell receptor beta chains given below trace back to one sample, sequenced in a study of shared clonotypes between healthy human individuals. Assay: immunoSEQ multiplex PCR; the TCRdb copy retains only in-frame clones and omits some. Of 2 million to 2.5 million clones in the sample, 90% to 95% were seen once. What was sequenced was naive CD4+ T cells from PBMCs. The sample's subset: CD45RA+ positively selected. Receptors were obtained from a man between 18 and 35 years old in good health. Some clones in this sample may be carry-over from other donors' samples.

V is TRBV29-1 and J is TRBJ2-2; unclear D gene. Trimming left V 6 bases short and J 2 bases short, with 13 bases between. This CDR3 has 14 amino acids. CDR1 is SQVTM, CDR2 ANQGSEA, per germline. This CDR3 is CSVRYGSNTGELFF. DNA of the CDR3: TGCAGCGTCCGTTACGGGTCAAACACCGGGGAGCTGTTTTTT.

The CDR3 nucleotides are TGTGCCTGGTCTAGCGGGTTTGGCTCCTACGAGCAGTACTTC. Amino acid sequence: CAWSSGFGSYEQYF. The chain combines TRBV30 with TRBJ2-7, with 8 bases identical to TRBD2. Germline lookup yields CDR1 GTSNPN and CDR2 SVGIG (reference sequence). The CDR3 covers 14 residues. J was trimmed by 0 bases and V by 5 bases; bases with no gene match: 6. Full variable domain (missing parts from reference TRBV30 and TRBJ2-7): SQTIHQWPATLVQPVGSPLSLECTVEGTSNPNLYWYRQAAGRGLQLLFYSVGIGQISSEVPQNLSASRPQDRQFILSSKKLLLSDSGFYLCAWSSGFGSYEQYFGPGTRLTVT.

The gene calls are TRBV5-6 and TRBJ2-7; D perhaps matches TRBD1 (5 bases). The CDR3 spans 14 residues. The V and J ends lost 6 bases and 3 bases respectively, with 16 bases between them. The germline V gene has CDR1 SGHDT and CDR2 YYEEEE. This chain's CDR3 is CASTSRIGVYEQYF. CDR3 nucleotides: TGTGCCAGCACATCCCGCATAGGGGTCTACGAGCAGTACTTC. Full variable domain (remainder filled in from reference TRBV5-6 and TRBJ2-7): DAGVTQSPTHLIKTRGQQVTLRCSPKSGHDTVSWYQQALGQGPQFIFQYYEEEERQRGNFPDRFSGHQFPNYSSELNVNALLLGDSALYLCASTSRIGVYEQYFGPGTRLTVT.

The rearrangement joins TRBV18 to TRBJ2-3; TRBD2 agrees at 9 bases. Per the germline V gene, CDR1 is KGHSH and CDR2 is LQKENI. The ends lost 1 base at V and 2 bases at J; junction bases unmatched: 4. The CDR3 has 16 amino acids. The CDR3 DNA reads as TGTGCCAGCTCACCACGCTCTAGCGGGGCCACAGATACGCAGTATTTT. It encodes CASSPRSSGATDTQYF.

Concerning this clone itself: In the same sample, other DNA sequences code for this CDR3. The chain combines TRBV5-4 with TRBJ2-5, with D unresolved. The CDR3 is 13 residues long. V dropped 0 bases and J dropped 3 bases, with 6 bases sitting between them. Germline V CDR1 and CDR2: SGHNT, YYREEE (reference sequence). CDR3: CASSLVGEETQYF. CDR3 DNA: TGTGCCAGCAGCTTGGTTGGGGAAGAGACCCAGTACTTC.

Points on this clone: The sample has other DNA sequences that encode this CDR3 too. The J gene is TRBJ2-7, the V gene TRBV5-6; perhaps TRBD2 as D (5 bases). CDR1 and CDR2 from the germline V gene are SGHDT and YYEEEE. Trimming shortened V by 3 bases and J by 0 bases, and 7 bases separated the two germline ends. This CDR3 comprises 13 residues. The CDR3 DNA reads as TGTGCCAGCAGCTCTACTAGCTCCTACGAGCAGTACTTC. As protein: CASSSTSSYEQYF.

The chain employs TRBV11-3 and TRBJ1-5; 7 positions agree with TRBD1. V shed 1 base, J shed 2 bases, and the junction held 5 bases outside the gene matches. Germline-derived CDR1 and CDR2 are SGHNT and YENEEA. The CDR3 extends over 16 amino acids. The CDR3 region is CASSLGTDRGNQPQHF. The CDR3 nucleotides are TGTGCCAGCAGCTTAGGGACCGACAGGGGCAATCAGCCCCAGCATTTT.

CDR3 coding DNA: TGTGCCAGCTCGCCCTTGACATCCTCTGGGGCCAACGTCCTGACTTTC. It translates to CASSPLTSSGANVLTF. This sequence joins TRBV18 and TRBJ2-6; D is uncertain. The CDR3 spans 16 residues. V was clipped by 6 bases and J by 0 bases, with 12 bases between them. The germline gives CDR1 KGHSH, CDR2 LQKENI.